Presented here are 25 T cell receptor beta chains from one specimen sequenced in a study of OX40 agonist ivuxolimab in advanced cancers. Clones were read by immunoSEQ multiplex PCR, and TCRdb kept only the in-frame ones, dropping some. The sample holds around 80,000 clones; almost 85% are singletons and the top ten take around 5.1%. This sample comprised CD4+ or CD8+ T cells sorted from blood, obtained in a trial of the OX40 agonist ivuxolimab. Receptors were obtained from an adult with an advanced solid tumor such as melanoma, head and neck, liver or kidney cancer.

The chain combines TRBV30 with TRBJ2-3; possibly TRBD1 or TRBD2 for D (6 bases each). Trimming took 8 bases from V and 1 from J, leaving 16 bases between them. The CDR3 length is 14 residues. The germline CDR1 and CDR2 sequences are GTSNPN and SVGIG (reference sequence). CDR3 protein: CAPTGALRTDTQYF. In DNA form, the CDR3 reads TGTGCCCCCACGGGGGCCCTACGCACAGATACGCAGTATTTT.

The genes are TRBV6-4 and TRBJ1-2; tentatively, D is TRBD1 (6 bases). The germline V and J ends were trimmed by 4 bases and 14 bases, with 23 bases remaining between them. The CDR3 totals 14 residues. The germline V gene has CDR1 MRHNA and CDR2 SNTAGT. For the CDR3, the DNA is TGTGCCAGCAGTGCAGATGGTACAGGGATGGATGCTACCTTC. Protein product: CASSADGTGMDATF.

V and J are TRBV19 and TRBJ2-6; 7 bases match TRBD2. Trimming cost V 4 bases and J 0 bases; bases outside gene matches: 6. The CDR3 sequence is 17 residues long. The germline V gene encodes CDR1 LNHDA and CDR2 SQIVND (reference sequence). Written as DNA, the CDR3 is TGTGCCAGTAGTAACGCGGGGGTACCCTCTGGGGCCAACGTCCTGACTTTC. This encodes CASSNAGVPSGANVLTF.

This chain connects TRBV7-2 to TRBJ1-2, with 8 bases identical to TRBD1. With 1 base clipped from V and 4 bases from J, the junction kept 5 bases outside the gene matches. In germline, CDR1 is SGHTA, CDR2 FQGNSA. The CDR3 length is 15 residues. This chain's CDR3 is CASSLVTGGSYGYTF. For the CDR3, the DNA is TGTGCCAGCAGCTTAGTAACAGGGGGAAGCTATGGCTACACCTTC. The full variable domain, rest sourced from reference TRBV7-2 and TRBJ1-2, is GAGVSQSPSNKVTEKGKDVELRCDPISGHTALYWYRQSLGQGLEFLIYFQGNSAPDKSGLPSDRFSAERTGGSVSTLTIQRTQQEDSAVYLCASSLVTGGSYGYTFGSGTRLTVV.

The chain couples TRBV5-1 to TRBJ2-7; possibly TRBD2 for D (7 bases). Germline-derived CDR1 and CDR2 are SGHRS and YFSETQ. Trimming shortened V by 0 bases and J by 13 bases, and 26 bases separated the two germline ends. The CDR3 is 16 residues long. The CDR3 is CASSLGEGTVLGGTYF. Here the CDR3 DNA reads TGCGCCAGCAGCTTGGGGGAGGGGACCGTCCTCGGAGGGACATACTTC. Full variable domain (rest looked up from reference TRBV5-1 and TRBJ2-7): KAGVTQTPRYLIKTRGQQVTLSCSPISGHRSVSWYQQTPGQGLQFLFEYFSETQRNKGNFPGRFSGRQFSNSRSEMNVSTLELGDSALYLCASSLGEGTVLGGTYFGPGTRLTVT.

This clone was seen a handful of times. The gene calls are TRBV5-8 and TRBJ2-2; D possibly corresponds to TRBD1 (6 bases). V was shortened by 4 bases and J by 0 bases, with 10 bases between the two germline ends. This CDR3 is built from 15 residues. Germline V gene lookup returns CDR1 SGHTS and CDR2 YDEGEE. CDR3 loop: CASSLGTSNTGELFF. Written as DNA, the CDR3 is TGTGCCAGCAGCCTAGGGACATCGAACACCGGGGAGCTGTTTTTT.

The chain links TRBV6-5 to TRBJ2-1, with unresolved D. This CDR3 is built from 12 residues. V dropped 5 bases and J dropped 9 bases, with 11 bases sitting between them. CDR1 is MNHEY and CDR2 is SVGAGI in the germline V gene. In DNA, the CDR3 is TGTGCCAGCAGTGGGTCCGGCTTTGAGCAGTTCTTC. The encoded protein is CASSGSGFEQFF.

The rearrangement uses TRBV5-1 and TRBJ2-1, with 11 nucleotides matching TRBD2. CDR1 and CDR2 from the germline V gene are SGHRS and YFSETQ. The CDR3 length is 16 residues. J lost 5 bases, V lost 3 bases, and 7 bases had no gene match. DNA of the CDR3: TGCGCCAGCAGCTCGGCTCTAGCGGGGGGTAACAATGAGCAGTTCTTC. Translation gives CASSSALAGGNNEQFF.

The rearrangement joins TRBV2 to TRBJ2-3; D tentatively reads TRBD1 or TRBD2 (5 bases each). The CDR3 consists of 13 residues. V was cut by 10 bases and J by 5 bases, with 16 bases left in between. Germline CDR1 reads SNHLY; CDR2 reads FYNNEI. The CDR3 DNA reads TGTGCCACCGGGACGGCGGAGGAAGATACGCAGTATTTT. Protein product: CATGTAEEDTQYF.

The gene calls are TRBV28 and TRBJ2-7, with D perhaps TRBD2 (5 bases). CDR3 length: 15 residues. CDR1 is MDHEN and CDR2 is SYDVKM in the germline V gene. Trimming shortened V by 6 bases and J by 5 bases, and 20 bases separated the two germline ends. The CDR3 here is CASSGAWERWDEQYF. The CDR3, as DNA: TGTGCCAGCAGCGGAGCATGGGAGAGGTGGGACGAGCAGTACTTC.

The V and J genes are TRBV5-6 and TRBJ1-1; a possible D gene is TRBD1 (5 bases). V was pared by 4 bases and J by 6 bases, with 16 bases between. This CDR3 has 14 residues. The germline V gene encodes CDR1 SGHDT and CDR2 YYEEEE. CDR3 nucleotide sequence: TGTGCCAGCAGCCCGGGGACTCTTCTGGCTGAAGCTTTCTTT. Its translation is CASSPGTLLAEAFF. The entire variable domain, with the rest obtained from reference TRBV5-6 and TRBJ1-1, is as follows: DAGVTQSPTHLIKTRGQQVTLRCSPKSGHDTVSWYQQALGQGPQFIFQYYEEEERQRGNFPDRFSGHQFPNYSSELNVNALLLGDSALYLCASSPGTLLAEAFFGQGTRLTVV.

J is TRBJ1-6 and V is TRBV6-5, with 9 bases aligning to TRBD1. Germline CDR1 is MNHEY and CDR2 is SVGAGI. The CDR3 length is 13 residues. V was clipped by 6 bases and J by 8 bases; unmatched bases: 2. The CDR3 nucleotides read TGTGCCAGCAGCCGACAGGGGGATTCACCCCTCCACTTT. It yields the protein CASSRQGDSPLHF.

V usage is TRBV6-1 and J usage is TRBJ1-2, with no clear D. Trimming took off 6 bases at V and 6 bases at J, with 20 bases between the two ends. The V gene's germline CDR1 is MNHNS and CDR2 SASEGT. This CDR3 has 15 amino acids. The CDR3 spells CASSATEDSHDGYTF. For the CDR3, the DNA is TGTGCCAGCAGCGCCACCGAGGACTCCCATGATGGCTACACCTTC.

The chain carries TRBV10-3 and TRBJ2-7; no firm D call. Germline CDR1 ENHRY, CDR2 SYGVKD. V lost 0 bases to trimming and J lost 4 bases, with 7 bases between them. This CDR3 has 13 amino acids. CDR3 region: CAISESLEYEQYF. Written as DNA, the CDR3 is TGTGCCATCAGTGAGTCGTTGGAGTACGAGCAGTACTTC.

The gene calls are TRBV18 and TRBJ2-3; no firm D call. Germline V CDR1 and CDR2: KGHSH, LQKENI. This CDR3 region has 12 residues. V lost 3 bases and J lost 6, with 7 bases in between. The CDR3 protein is CASSPVEDTQYF. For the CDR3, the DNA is TGTGCCAGCTCACCCGTAGAGGATACGCAGTATTTT.

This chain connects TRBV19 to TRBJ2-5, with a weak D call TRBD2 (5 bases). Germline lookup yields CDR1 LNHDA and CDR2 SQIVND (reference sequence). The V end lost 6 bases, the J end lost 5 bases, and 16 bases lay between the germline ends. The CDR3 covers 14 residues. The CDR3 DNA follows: TGTGCCAGTAGGGAGTTAGGAGGAGGTGAGACCCAGTACTTC. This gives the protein CASRELGGGETQYF.

Here the CDR3 DNA reads TGTGCCAGCAGTTACGGGTCGACAGGGGAAAAACTGTTTTTT. The encoded protein is CASSYGSTGEKLFF. The chain combines TRBV6-5 with TRBJ1-4; TRBD1 matches at 7 bases. The CDR3 has 14 residues. After removal of 2 bases from V and 8 bases from J, the junction contained 5 bases not matched to a gene. Germline assignment: CDR1 MNHEY and CDR2 SVGAGI.

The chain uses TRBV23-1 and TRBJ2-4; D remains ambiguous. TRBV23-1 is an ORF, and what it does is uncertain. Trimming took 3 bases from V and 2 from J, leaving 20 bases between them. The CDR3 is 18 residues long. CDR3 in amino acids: CASSHMEDVFVPKNIQYF. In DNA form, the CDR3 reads TGCGCCAGCAGTCACATGGAAGACGTTTTCGTGCCCAAAAACATTCAGTACTTC.

The CDR3 protein is CASSPTHNEQFF. CDR3 sequence (DNA): TGTGCCAGCAGCCCCACCCACAATGAGCAGTTCTTC. V usage is TRBV14 and J usage is TRBJ2-1, with unresolved D. The V gene lost 4 bases and the J gene lost 5 bases, with 6 bases spanning the gap. The CDR3 is made up of 12 amino acids. CDR1 is SGHDN and CDR2 is FVKESK in the germline V gene.

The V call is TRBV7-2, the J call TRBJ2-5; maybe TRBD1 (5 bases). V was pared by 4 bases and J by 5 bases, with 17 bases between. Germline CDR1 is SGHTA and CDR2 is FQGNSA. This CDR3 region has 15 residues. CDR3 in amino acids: CASSYQGGARETQYF. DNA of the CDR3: TGTGCCAGCAGCTACCAGGGTGGGGCGAGGGAGACCCAGTACTTC.

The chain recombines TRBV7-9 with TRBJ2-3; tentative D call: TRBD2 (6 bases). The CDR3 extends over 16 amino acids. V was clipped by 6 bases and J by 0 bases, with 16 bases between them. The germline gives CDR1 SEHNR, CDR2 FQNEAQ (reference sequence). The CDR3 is CASSRAGRGSTDTQYF. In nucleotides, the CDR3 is TGTGCCAGCAGTCGGGCGGGAAGAGGGAGCACAGATACGCAGTATTTT.

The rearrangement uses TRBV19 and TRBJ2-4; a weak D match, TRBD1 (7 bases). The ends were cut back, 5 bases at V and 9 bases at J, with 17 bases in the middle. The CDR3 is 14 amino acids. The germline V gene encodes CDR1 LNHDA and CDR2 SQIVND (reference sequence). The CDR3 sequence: CASSVQGGFVIQYF. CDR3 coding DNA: TGTGCCAGTAGTGTCCAGGGGGGCTTTGTCATTCAGTACTTC.

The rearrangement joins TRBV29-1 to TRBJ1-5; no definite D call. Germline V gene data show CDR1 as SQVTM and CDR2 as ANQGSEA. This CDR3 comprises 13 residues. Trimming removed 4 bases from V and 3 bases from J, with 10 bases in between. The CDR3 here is CSVGKGYNQPQHF. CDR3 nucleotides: TGCAGCGTTGGTAAGGGTTACAATCAGCCCCAGCATTTT.

The CDR3 nucleotides read TGTGCCAGCAGCCAAGATGAGGGGGGGTTAGCCAAAAACATTCAGTACTTC. Translated, it gives CASSQDEGGLAKNIQYF. The gene calls are TRBV4-2 and TRBJ2-4; possibly TRBD2 for D (7 bases). This CDR3 region has 17 residues. Germline CDR1 and CDR2: LGHNA and YNFKEQ. With 0 bases removed from V and 0 bases from J, the gap between germline ends came to 12 bases.

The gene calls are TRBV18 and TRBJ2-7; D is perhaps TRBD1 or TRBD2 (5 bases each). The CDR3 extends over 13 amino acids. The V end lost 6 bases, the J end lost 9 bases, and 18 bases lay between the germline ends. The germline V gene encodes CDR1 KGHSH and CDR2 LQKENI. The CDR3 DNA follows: TGTGCCAGCTCCACCCAGGGAGTCCACGGGCAGTACTTC. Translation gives CASSTQGVHGQYF.